What follows is one TCR beta chain and its context. The antigen remains undetermined. The assay was immunoSEQ multiplex PCR, and TCRdb's table has in-frame clones only and misses some. This repertoire shows under 200,000 clones, around 90% found once; its top ten account for 1% to 1.5%. The record originates from a study of T cell responses to AZD1222 COVID-19 vaccine. Findings of the study overall: Clonal diversity may have been underestimated, and the donors were mostly white British, with more females than males. Spike regions recognized by vaccine-associated CD4 TCRs spanned the protein, led by 160-218 and 743-854. Unmutated variant regions reportedly attract nearly half of all spike-specific TCRs.

Sequencing was performed on peripheral blood, taken 28 days after the second AZD1222 dose. This receptor was taken from an adult who received the AZD1222 COVID-19 vaccine.

The CDR3 loop reads CASSDTRRASEQYF. The CDR3, as DNA: TGTGCCAGCAGCGATACTAGAAGGGCTAGCGAGCAGTACTTC. The gene calls are TRBV4-2 and TRBJ2-7; D perhaps matches TRBD2 (5 bases). Germline V lookup: CDR1 LGHNA, CDR2 YNFKEQ. V lost 5 bases, J lost 6 bases, and 17 bases lay in between. CDR3 size: 14 residues.